These 9 T cell receptor beta chains came from one sample sequenced in a study of T-cell reconstitution after alpha-beta-depleted transplantation in children. A TCRbeta library incorporating unique molecular identifiers was prepared. TCRdb passed the PCR reads through MiXCR, listing each CDR3 protein once. The profile shows about 58,000 distinct CDR3 sequences, 35% to 55% of them singletons. The starting material was PBMCs, mostly from graft donor cells, obtained 360 days after TCRalphabeta/CD19-depleted stem cell transplant. The receptor set was obtained from a male patient between 5 and 17 years old who had a stem cell transplant for acute lymphoblastic leukemia, so the T cells may come from the graft donor.

This clonotype was observed a handful of times. The chain is built from TRBV5-1 and TRBJ2-2; the match to TRBD2 covers 8 bases. The CDR3 covers 16 residues. The trim removed 3 bases at V and 1 base at J, leaving 5 bases unmatched. Looked up from germline, CDR1 is SGHRS and CDR2 is YFSETQ. CDR3 in DNA: TGCGCCAGCAGCTATTCCGGGACTAGGAACACCGGGGAGCTGTTTTTT. It translates to CASSYSGTRNTGELFF.

The chain links TRBV5-5 to TRBJ2-7; 9 positions agree with TRBD1. With V trimmed by 5 bases and J by 3 bases, 6 bases remained unmatched. CDR3 length equals 14 residues. Germline values: CDR1 SGHKS, CDR2 YYEKEE (reference sequence). CDR3 bases: TGTGCCAGCAGTAAACAGGGGGCTGGCTACGAGCAGTACTTC. Its translation is CASSKQGAGYEQYF.

This chain uses TRBV6-5 with TRBJ1-1; D possibly corresponds to TRBD1 (5 bases). CDR3 length: 14 amino acids. The V gene lost 2 bases and the J gene lost 5 bases, with 12 bases spanning the gap. CDR1 MNHEY and CDR2 SVGAGI come from the germline V gene. CDR3 sequence: CASSYGGRGTEAFF. The CDR3, as DNA: TGTGCCAGCAGTTACGGCGGGAGGGGAACTGAAGCTTTCTTT.

The chain uses TRBV24-1 and TRBJ2-2; perhaps D is TRBD1 or TRBD2 (6 bases each). This CDR3 has 15 residues. From germline, CDR1 is KGHDR and CDR2 SFDVKD. Deletions cut 4 bases from V and 5 bases from J, with 13 bases between. CDR3 coding DNA: TGTGCCACCAGTGACACAGGGACTGAGACCGGGGAGCTGTTTTTT. Protein sequence: CATSDTGTETGELFF.

This clonotype has ten or more counts. This chain uses TRBV10-3 with TRBJ2-3, with a weak D call TRBD1 (5 bases). The ends were cut back, 9 bases at V and 3 bases at J, with 22 bases in the middle. The germline CDR1 and CDR2 sequences are ENHRY and SYGVKD. The CDR3 is 16 amino acids. The CDR3 DNA sequence: TGTGCCATGCCACCCCTTGACGCAGACAGAACAGATACGCAGTATTTT. Translation gives CAMPPLDADRTDTQYF.

The V and J genes are TRBV4-2 and TRBJ2-7; 7 bases agree with TRBD2. The germline CDR1 and CDR2 sequences are LGHNA and YNFKEQ. The trim removed 2 bases at V and 6 bases at J, leaving 7 bases unmatched. CDR3 length: 14 residues. CDR3 DNA sequence: TGTGCCAGCAGCCAACGAACGTGGGGGGGCGAGCAGTACTTC. Translation: CASSQRTWGGEQYF.

V is TRBV9 and J is TRBJ2-7; a possible D gene is TRBD2 (5 bases). There are 14 residues in the CDR3. Per germline, CDR1 SGDLS and CDR2 YYNGEE. V was trimmed by 0 bases and J by 6 bases, leaving 13 bases between them. CDR3 loop: CASSVDSATREQYF. The DNA of the CDR3 is TGTGCCAGCAGCGTAGATAGCGCGACACGCGAGCAGTACTTC.

The rearrangement uses TRBV6-6 and TRBJ2-5, with a tentative D call TRBD2 (5 bases). Trimming removed 9 bases at V and 5 bases at J, with 10 bases between. The CDR3 is made up of 11 amino acids. Germline V CDR1 and CDR2: MNHNY, SVGAGI (reference sequence). This chain's CDR3 is CASCGSETQYF. Here the CDR3 DNA reads TGTGCCAGTTGCGGGTCGGAGACCCAGTACTTC.

J is TRBJ2-2 and V is TRBV6-5; D is unclear. Germline CDR1 reads MNHEY; CDR2 reads SVGAGI. The ends were cut back, 1 base at V and 4 bases at J, with 4 bases in the middle. The CDR3 runs 13 residues. The CDR3 reads CASSYWGTGELFF. The DNA of the CDR3 is TGTGCCAGCAGTTACTGGGGCACCGGGGAGCTGTTTTTT.